Listed below are T cell receptor beta chains from one sample, sequenced in a study of T cells in Graves' hyperthyroidism and ophthalmopathy. TCRdb independently ran MiXCR on the multiplex PCR reads; one entry per CDR3 protein. The sample shows about 660,000 distinct CDR3 sequences, about 45% of them seen only once. The sequenced sample was peripheral blood or thyroid tissue (not recorded which). Receptor source: an adult man with Graves' disease, either hyperthyroidism or ophthalmopathy (not recorded which). Both conserved end residues are part of each CDR3.

v_call: TRBV2; j_call: TRBJ1-6; cdr3_aa: CASRAGAYNSPLHF
v_call: TRBV2; j_call: TRBJ2-4; cdr3_aa: CASSDTAKNIQYF
v_call: TRBV5-6; j_call: TRBJ1-6; cdr3_aa: CASSLRQTGSMNSPLHF
v_call: TRBV5-1; j_call: TRBJ1-1; cdr3_aa: CASSSRTGGSAEAFF
v_call: TRBV20-1; j_call: TRBJ2-7; cdr3_aa: CSADLGGGHEQYF
v_call: TRBV29-1; j_call: TRBJ1-5; cdr3_aa: CSVGNQTAPYGQPQHF
v_call: TRBV12-3/TRBV12-4; j_call: TRBJ1-5; cdr3_aa: CASRRDVSNQPQHF
v_call: TRBV9; j_call: TRBJ2-7; cdr3_aa: CASSLTGPGEQYF
v_call: TRBV5-1; j_call: TRBJ1-4; cdr3_aa: CASSAYPGQGNEKLFF
v_call: TRBV25-1; j_call: TRBJ1-1; cdr3_aa: CASCKKDDTEAFF
v_call: TRBV20-1; j_call: TRBJ2-3; cdr3_aa: CSAYPGQGTDTQYF
v_call: TRBV20-1; j_call: TRBJ1-4; cdr3_aa: CSTYGTGEANEKLLF
v_call: TRBV7-2; j_call: TRBJ1-5; cdr3_aa: CASSLRTGDRQPQHF
v_call: TRBV7-9; j_call: TRBJ2-2; cdr3_aa: CASSLGTQGSNTGELFF
v_call: TRBV5-1; j_call: TRBJ1-1; cdr3_aa: CASSITGQGGAEAFF
v_call: TRBV15; j_call: TRBJ1-2; cdr3_aa: CATSRERDVNNYGYTF
v_call: TRBV27; j_call: TRBJ2-5; cdr3_aa: CASSPMTGQGPETQYF